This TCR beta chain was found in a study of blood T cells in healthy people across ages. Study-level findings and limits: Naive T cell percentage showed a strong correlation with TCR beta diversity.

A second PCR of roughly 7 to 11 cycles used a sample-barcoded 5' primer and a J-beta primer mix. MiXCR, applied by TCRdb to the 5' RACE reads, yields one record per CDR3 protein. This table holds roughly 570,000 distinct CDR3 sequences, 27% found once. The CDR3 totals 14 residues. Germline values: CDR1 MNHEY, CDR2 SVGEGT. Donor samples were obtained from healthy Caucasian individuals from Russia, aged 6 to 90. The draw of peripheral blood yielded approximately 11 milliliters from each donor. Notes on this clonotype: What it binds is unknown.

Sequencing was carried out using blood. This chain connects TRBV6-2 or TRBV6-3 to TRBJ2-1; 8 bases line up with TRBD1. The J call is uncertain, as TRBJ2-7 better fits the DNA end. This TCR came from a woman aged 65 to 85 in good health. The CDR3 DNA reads TGTGCCAGCAGTTACTCCGGGACAGGCTACGAGCAGTACTTC. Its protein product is CASSYSGTGYEQYF.